Presented here are 30 T cell receptor beta chains from one specimen sequenced in a study of long-term antiretroviral therapy in people with HIV. At survey level, the immunoSEQ assay was run in its v3.0 version. Using immunoSEQ multiplex PCR, the repertoire was profiled, and TCRdb retains in-frame clones only, with some absent. The sample holds 15,000 to 20,000 clones, 70% to 80% seen once. The sample in question was unsorted PBMCs, obtained at the start of antiretroviral therapy. These receptors were taken from a young man with HIV.

The chain couples TRBV6-5 to TRBJ2-7, with D hard to call. CDR3 length: 12 amino acids. The V and J ends lost 9 bases and 5 bases respectively, with 14 bases between them. Germline assignment: CDR1 MNHEY and CDR2 SVGAGI. CDR3 in amino acids: CASLSTWNEQYF. The CDR3 nucleotides are TGTGCCAGTCTTTCGACTTGGAACGAGCAGTACTTC.

This chain uses TRBV19 with TRBJ1-1, with D maybe TRBD1 (6 bases). The V and J ends lost 5 bases and 5 bases respectively, with 15 bases between them. The CDR3 has 14 residues. Germline values: CDR1 LNHDA, CDR2 SQIVND (reference sequence). The CDR3 protein is CASSPMGRGTEAFF. In nucleotides, the CDR3 is TGTGCCAGTAGTCCAATGGGGAGGGGGACTGAAGCTTTCTTT.

The chain has TRBV7-6 and TRBJ2-1; 12 bases are shared with TRBD2. V was pared by 2 bases and J by 7 bases, with 6 bases of the junction left unmatched. This CDR3 spans 16 amino acids. In germline, CDR1 is SGHVS, CDR2 FNYEAQ. CDR3 in amino acids: CASSLLAGGGRNEQFF. DNA for the CDR3: TGTGCCAGCAGCTTACTAGCGGGAGGGGGGAGGAATGAGCAGTTCTTC.

The V gene is TRBV11-3, the J gene TRBJ2-4, with 7 bases matching TRBD1. Germline V gene lookup returns CDR1 SGHNT and CDR2 YENEEA. V lost 5 bases, J lost 3 bases, and 10 bases stayed unmatched. The CDR3 contains 16 residues. CDR3 bases: TGTGCCAGCAGCCCTCGGACAGGTGACGGCAAAAACATTCAGTACTTC. Amino acid sequence: CASSPRTGDGKNIQYF. The whole variable domain, remainder taken from reference TRBV11-3 and TRBJ2-4, is EAGVVQSPRYKIIEKKQPVAFWCNPISGHNTLYWYLQNLGQGPELLIRYENEEAVDDSQLPKDRFSAERLKGVDSTLKIQPAELGDSAVYLCASSPRTGDGKNIQYFGAGTRLSVL.

The CDR3 DNA is TGTGCCACCAGCAGCGAAAGGACTTCCGGGGAAAAACTGTTTTTT. Translation: CATSSERTSGEKLFF. The chain links TRBV15 to TRBJ1-4; D not resolved. CDR1 is LNHNV, CDR2 YYDKDF, per germline (reference sequence). CDR3 length: 15 amino acids. V was pared by 3 bases and J by 8 bases, with 16 bases between.

This sequence joins TRBV11-3 and TRBJ1-2, with 10 bases aligning to TRBD1. The CDR3 is made up of 18 amino acids. Unmatched junction bases numbered 9, after V lost 0 bases and J lost 2 bases. Germline V gene sequence: CDR1 SGHNT, CDR2 YENEEA. This CDR3 is CASSLEATGGARNYGYTF. The CDR3 DNA sequence: TGTGCCAGCAGCTTAGAAGCGACAGGGGGCGCCCGGAACTATGGCTACACCTTC.

The V and J genes are TRBV19 and TRBJ1-1; tentatively, D is TRBD1 (6 bases). The germline gives CDR1 LNHDA, CDR2 SQIVND (reference sequence). V was cut by 6 bases and J by 0 bases, with 14 bases left in between. The CDR3 is 15 residues long. CDR3 in amino acids: CASSPSGGLNTEAFF. CDR3 nucleotides: TGTGCCAGTAGCCCCTCGGGGGGCTTGAACACTGAAGCTTTCTTT.

This clone appeared a single time. The CDR3 is CAWSEQRYAFF. DNA for the CDR3: TGTGCCTGGAGTGAGCAGCGGTACGCTTTCTTT. The chain has TRBV30 and TRBJ1-1; D gene uncertain. The V and J ends lost 1 base and 11 bases respectively, with 11 bases between them. CDR1 is GTSNPN and CDR2 is SVGIG in the germline V gene (reference sequence). This CDR3 has 11 residues.

The gene calls are TRBV4-1 and TRBJ2-7; 11 bases match TRBD2. V shed 3 bases, J shed 2 bases, and the junction held 3 bases outside the gene matches. Germline assignment: CDR1 MGHRA and CDR2 YSYEKL. This CDR3 has 15 amino acids. The DNA for the CDR3 is TGCGCCAGCAGCCAGGGTAGCGGGAGGGCCTACGAGCAGTACTTC. Its translation is CASSQGSGRAYEQYF.

This clone came up once. The chain carries TRBV19 and TRBJ2-6, with D unclear. Germline V gene sequence: CDR1 LNHDA, CDR2 SQIVND (reference sequence). This CDR3 has 15 residues. Trimming took 1 base from V and 0 from J, leaving 4 bases between them. The CDR3 sequence: CASSIGSSGANVLTF. The CDR3 bases are TGTGCCAGTAGTATAGGCAGCTCTGGGGCCAACGTCCTGACTTTC.

This clone was observed a handful of times. The chain joins TRBV27 to TRBJ1-4, with 7 bases lining up with TRBD1. The CDR3 sequence is 15 residues long. V shed 3 bases, J shed 3 bases, and the junction held 4 bases outside the gene matches. Germline V gene lookup returns CDR1 MNHEY and CDR2 SMNVEV (reference sequence). Written as DNA, the CDR3 is TGTGCCAGCAGTTTGATGGGGACAGCTAATGAAAAACTGTTTTTT. Its protein product is CASSLMGTANEKLFF.

The chain employs TRBV7-2 and TRBJ2-6; weak D call: TRBD1 (5 bases). The germline V gene encodes CDR1 SGHTA and CDR2 FQGNSA. The V end lost 3 bases, the J end lost 0 bases, and 15 bases lay between the germline ends. This CDR3 is 18 amino acids long. The CDR3 spells CASSLTALFSSGANVLTF. The CDR3 DNA reads as TGTGCCAGCAGCTTGACAGCCCTCTTCTCCTCTGGGGCCAACGTCCTGACTTTC.

The chain joins TRBV27 to TRBJ2-7; 9 bases map to TRBD2. Germline V gives CDR1 MNHEY, CDR2 SMNVEV (reference sequence). V trimming: 6 bases; J trimming: 4 bases; junction bases outside the gene matches: 7. The CDR3 covers 14 residues. CDR3 protein: CASRNLAGIYEQYF. The CDR3 nucleotides are TGTGCCAGCAGGAATCTAGCGGGAATTTACGAGCAGTACTTC.

This chain connects TRBV7-2 to TRBJ2-3; D is unresolved. Trimming took off 5 bases at V and 0 bases at J, with 15 bases between the two ends. The germline CDR1 and CDR2 sequences are SGHTA and FQGNSA. The CDR3 contains 16 residues. Here the CDR3 DNA reads TGTGCCAGCAGCCCTTCTCTAGTGACTAGCACAGATACGCAGTATTTT. Encoded protein: CASSPSLVTSTDTQYF.

The chain recombines TRBV21-1 with TRBJ2-2. TRBV21-1 corresponds to a pseudogene. CDR3 size: 16 residues. The CDR3 DNA follows: TGTGCCAGCAGCAAAATCCGGGGGCGCGGATCCGGGGAGCTGTTTTTT. Amino acid sequence: CASSKIRGRGSGELFF.

This chain links TRBV6-5 with TRBJ2-3, with 8 bases matching TRBD1. Germline V gene data show CDR1 as MNHEY and CDR2 as SVGAGI. This CDR3 has 15 residues. Trimming took 7 bases from V and 6 from J; bases not matched to a gene: 12. The CDR3 reads CASTSRDRNGDTQYF. In DNA form, the CDR3 reads TGTGCCAGCACCTCCCGGGACAGGAACGGCGATACGCAGTATTTT.

The chain employs TRBV19 and TRBJ2-2; 9 bases fit TRBD2. Germline V gives CDR1 LNHDA, CDR2 SQIVND (reference sequence). Trimming at V came to 6 bases and at J to 5 bases, leaving 7 bases not matched to a gene. CDR3 length: 15 amino acids. The CDR3 reads CASRPIAGDTGELFF. CDR3 coding DNA: TGTGCCAGTAGGCCAATAGCGGGAGATACCGGGGAGCTGTTTTTT.

The V call is TRBV11-2, the J call TRBJ1-6; unclear D gene. V shed 0 bases and J shed 5 bases, with 5 bases lying between them. The CDR3 length is 14 residues. CDR1 is SGHAT, CDR2 FQNNGV, per germline. For the CDR3, the DNA is TGTGCCAGCAGCTTAGATCTTAATAATTCACCCCTCCACTTT. Translating gives CASSLDLNNSPLHF.

The J gene is TRBJ2-7, the V gene TRBV5-1; 11 nucleotides agree with TRBD1. The length of the CDR3 is 14 residues. CDR1 SGHRS and CDR2 YFSETQ come from the germline V gene. V shed 2 bases and J 4 bases; nucleotides not matched to a gene: 2. The CDR3 coding sequence is TGCGCCAGCAGCTTCGGGACAGGGGGATACGAGCAGTACTTC. Its protein is CASSFGTGGYEQYF.

CDR3 in DNA: TGTGCCAGCAGCCCGGGACAGGTTAACTATGGCTACACCTTC. The encoded protein is CASSPGQVNYGYTF. The genes are TRBV11-2 and TRBJ1-2, with TRBD1 identical over 8 bases. Germline loops: CDR1 SGHAT, CDR2 FQNNGV. Unmatched junction bases numbered 3, after V lost 5 bases and J lost 1 base. The CDR3 consists of 14 residues. The full variable domain, with the rest looked up from reference TRBV11-2 and TRBJ1-2, is EAGVAQSPRYKIIEKRQSVAFWCNPISGHATLYWYQQILGQGPKLLIQFQNNGVVDDSQLPKDRFSAERLKGVDSTLKIQPAKLEDSAVYLCASSPGQVNYGYTFGSGTRLTVV.

The CDR3 sequence is CASSSLGGGRSNEQFF. In DNA, the CDR3 is TGTGCCAGCAGCTCCCTCGGGGGAGGGAGGTCGAATGAGCAGTTCTTC. V is TRBV7-3 and J is TRBJ2-1, with 7 bases fitting TRBD2. V lost 4 bases to trimming and J lost 7 bases; unmatched junction nucleotides: 13. Per germline, CDR1 SGHTA and CDR2 FQGTGA. The CDR3 has 16 residues. Combining the CDR3 with reference TRBV7-3 and TRBJ2-1 gives the whole variable domain GAGVSQTPSNKVTEKGKYVELRCDPISGHTALYWYRQSLGQGPEFLIYFQGTGAADDSGLPNDRFFAVRPEGSVSTLKIQRTERGDSAVYLCASSSLGGGRSNEQFFGPGTRLTVL.

This rearrangement joins TRBV7-6 to TRBJ1-5; tentative D call: TRBD1 (5 bases). CDR3 length: 15 residues. In germline, CDR1 is SGHVS, CDR2 FNYEAQ. Trimming shortened V by 5 bases and J by 2 bases, and 13 bases separated the two germline ends. The CDR3 region has the DNA TGTGCCAGCAGCCCGGGACCCGGGGGCAATCAGCCCCAGCATTTT. Translated: CASSPGPGGNQPQHF.

CDR3 nucleotides: TGTGCCAGCCAATTGGGCGGGAAAGGGGGAGATACGCAGTATTTT. It yields the protein CASQLGGKGGDTQYF. The chain recombines TRBV13 with TRBJ2-3; possibly TRBD1 or TRBD2 for D (6 bases each). V was cut by 8 bases and J by 5 bases, with 20 bases left in between. Germline CDR1 is PRHDT and CDR2 is FYEKMQ (reference sequence). The CDR3 runs 15 residues.

The chain carries TRBV4-2 and TRBJ2-3, with D perhaps TRBD1 or TRBD2 (6 bases each). This CDR3 region has 15 residues. The germline V and J ends were trimmed by 1 base and 1 base, with 9 bases remaining between them. The germline V gene has CDR1 LGHNA and CDR2 YNFKEQ. The CDR3 sequence: CASSQAGGRTDTQYF. The DNA of the CDR3 is TGTGCCAGCAGCCAAGCCGGGGGCCGCACAGATACGCAGTATTTT.

The gene calls are TRBV11-3 and TRBJ2-7; unclear D gene. Looked up from germline, CDR1 is SGHNT and CDR2 is YENEEA. CDR3 length: 14 amino acids. Trimming took off 7 bases at V and 7 bases at J, with 20 bases between the two ends. This CDR3 is CASIPFGLVGEQYF. The CDR3 DNA reads as TGTGCCAGCATCCCATTTGGATTGGTGGGAGAGCAGTACTTC. The full variable domain, completed using reference TRBV11-3 and TRBJ2-7, is EAGVVQSPRYKIIEKKQPVAFWCNPISGHNTLYWYLQNLGQGPELLIRYENEEAVDDSQLPKDRFSAERLKGVDSTLKIQPAELGDSAVYLCASIPFGLVGEQYFGPGTRLTVT.

This chain links TRBV5-1 with TRBJ2-7; 9 bases match TRBD1. Trimming removed 4 bases from V and 6 bases from J; junction bases left unmatched: 8. CDR1 and CDR2 (germline): SGHRS, YFSETQ. This CDR3 has 14 amino acids. As DNA, the CDR3 is TGCGCCAGCAGCACGGGACAGGGCGGATTCGAGCAGTACTTC. Translated, it gives CASSTGQGGFEQYF.

The chain is built from TRBV11-2 and TRBJ1-1; D gene ambiguous. This CDR3 has 13 residues. Germline V lookup: CDR1 SGHAT, CDR2 FQNNGV. Trimming took 3 bases from V and 4 from J, leaving 9 bases between them. The CDR3 spells CASSFVEGTEAFF. The CDR3 region has the DNA TGTGCCAGCAGCTTTGTGGAGGGCACTGAAGCTTTCTTT.

V is TRBV6-1 and J is TRBJ1-2; TRBD1 is a possible D gene (5 bases). V gave up 7 bases and J gave up 8 bases, with 17 bases separating them. This CDR3 has 13 residues. In germline, CDR1 is MNHNS, CDR2 SASEGT. The CDR3 bases are TGTGCCAGCACCGGCGGGGGATCGGGGGGCTACACCTTC. Its protein is CASTGGGSGGYTF.

The V and J genes are TRBV5-3 and TRBJ2-1; D is unclear. TRBV5-3 counts as an open reading frame of uncertain function. V lost 4 bases and J 4 bases, leaving 12 bases between the germline ends. The CDR3 runs to 14 residues. CDR3 region: CARSANSRYNEQFF. The CDR3 DNA reads TGTGCCAGAAGCGCTAACAGCCGATACAATGAGCAGTTCTTC.

This sequence joins TRBV19 and TRBJ2-7; TRBD2 matches 7 bases. The CDR3 is 14 residues long. The V and J ends lost 4 bases and 2 bases, in that order; junction bases with no gene match: 5. Germline V gene sequence: CDR1 LNHDA, CDR2 SQIVND (reference sequence). The CDR3 bases are TGTGCCAGTAGTAAATCGGCGGGGGCCTACGAGCAGTACTTC. Amino acids: CASSKSAGAYEQYF.